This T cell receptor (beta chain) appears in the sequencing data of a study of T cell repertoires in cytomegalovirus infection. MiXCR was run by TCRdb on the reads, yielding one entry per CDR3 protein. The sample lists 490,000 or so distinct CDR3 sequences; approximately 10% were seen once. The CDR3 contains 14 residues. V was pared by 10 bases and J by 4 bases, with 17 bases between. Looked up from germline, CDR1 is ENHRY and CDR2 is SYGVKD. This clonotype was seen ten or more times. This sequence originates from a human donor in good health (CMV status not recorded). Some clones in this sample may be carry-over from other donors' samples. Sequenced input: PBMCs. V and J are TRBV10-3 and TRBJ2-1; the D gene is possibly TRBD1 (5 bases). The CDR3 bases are TGTGCCACCAAGGACACGGATTCTTACAATGAGCAGTTCTTC. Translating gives CATKDTDSYNEQFF.